The clone carrying this T cell receptor (beta chain) was found many times. V lost 7 bases, J lost 5 bases, and 1 base stayed unmatched. CDR1 is DFQATT, CDR2 SNEGSKA, per germline (reference sequence). CDR3 length: 10 residues. The sample originates from a study of T cells in Graves' hyperthyroidism and ophthalmopathy. The investigators amplified TCR beta CDR3 regions from RNA transcripts. HTBI primers were employed in a first-round RT-PCR of the TCR CDR3. MiXCR, run by TCRdb on the multiplex PCR reads, gives a single entry per CDR3 protein. The table records under 750,000 distinct CDR3 sequences, around a sixth of them present only once.

Sequencing used blood. The chain has TRBV20-1 and TRBJ2-7; 8 nucleotides align to TRBD1. The sequence was collected from a woman between 45 and 60 years old with Graves' hyperthyroidism that later progressed to Graves' ophthalmopathy. This CDR3 reads CSGTGHEQYF. CDR3 in DNA: TGCAGTGGGACAGGGCACGAGCAGTACTTC.